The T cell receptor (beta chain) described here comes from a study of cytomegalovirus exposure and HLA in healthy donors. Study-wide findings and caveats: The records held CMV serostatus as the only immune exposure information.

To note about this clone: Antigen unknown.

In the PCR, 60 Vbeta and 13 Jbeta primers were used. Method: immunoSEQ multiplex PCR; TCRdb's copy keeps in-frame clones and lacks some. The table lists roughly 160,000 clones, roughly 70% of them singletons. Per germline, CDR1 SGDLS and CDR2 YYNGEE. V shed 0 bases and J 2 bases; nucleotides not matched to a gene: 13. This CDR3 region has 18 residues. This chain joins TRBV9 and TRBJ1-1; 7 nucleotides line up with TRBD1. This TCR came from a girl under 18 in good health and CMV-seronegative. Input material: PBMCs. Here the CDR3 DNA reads TGTGCCAGCAGCGTAGCTACTCAAGGGGGCAGGGGAAACACTGAAGCTTTCTTT. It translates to CASSVATQGGRGNTEAFF.